This section outlines one TCR beta chain sequence together with its context. Methods used by the authors: Estimated nucleated cell counts came from reference gene primer amplification. Measured with immunoSEQ multiplex PCR; TCRdb has only the in-frame clones, and not every one. V, J and clone size derive from that table, while D and trimming were established from the DNA sequence. Of roughly 400,000 clones in the sample, around nine tenths were seen once. These data belong to a study of blood T cell repertoires in COVID-19. Across the whole study: Collection of acute and convalescent COVID-19 samples took place in the United States, Italy and Spain.

Participants were aged about 18 to 100 years, lived in over 20 US areas, and enrolled virtually. Each participant's cohort was designated according to participant-reported clinical history. Input material: PBMCs or T cells enriched from blood (not recorded which). The TCR was taken from a woman aged 45-65 years who had recovered from COVID-19.

CDR3 sequence: CASSLGTGTYNEQFF. The CDR3, as DNA: TGCGCCAGCAGCCTCGGGACAGGTACCTACAATGAGCAGTTCTTC. This chain joins TRBV5-1 and TRBJ2-1, with 8 bases lining up with TRBD1. J gave up 2 bases and V 4 bases, and 5 bases lay outside the gene matches. The germline V gene encodes CDR1 SGHRS and CDR2 YFSETQ. The CDR3 has 15 amino acids.